This section outlines one TCR beta chain sequence together with its context. This sample is drawn from a study of T cell changes during pregnancy in multiple sclerosis. Only in-frame clones appear in the TCRdb table, and some are missing; sequencing was by immunoSEQ multiplex PCR. The repertoire consists of some 100,000 clones, with 90% to 95% occurring once and the leading ten covering about 0.9%. Germline CDR1 reads MDHEN; CDR2 reads SYDVKM. This CDR3 contains 14 residues. V shed 3 bases and J 2 bases; nucleotides not matched to a gene: 3. The material sequenced was peripheral blood, taken before pregnancy. The chain employs TRBV28 and TRBJ1-2; 7 bases fit TRBD1. This TCR came from a female donor with multiple sclerosis, enrolled in a pregnancy study. CDR3 sequence reads: CASSFRGRNYGYTF. In nucleotides, the CDR3 is TGTGCCAGCAGTTTTAGGGGGCGCAACTATGGCTACACCTTC.